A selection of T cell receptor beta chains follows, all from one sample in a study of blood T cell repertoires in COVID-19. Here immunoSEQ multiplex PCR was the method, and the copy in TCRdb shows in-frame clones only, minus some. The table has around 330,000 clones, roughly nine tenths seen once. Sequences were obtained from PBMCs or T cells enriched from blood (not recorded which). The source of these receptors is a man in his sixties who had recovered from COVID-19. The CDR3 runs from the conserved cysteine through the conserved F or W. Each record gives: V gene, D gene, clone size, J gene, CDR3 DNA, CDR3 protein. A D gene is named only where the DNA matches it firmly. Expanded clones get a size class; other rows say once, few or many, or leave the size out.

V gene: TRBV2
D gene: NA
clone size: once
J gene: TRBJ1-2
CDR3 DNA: TGTGCCAGCAGTGATGGGGGGGCGGGCTATGGCTACACCTTC
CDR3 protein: CASSDGGAGYGYTF

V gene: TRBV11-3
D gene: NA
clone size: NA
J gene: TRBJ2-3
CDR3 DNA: TGTGCCAGCAGCTTCCTCCCGGGGGATGGGCGGGGAGATACGCAGTATTTT
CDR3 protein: CASSFLPGDGRGDTQYF

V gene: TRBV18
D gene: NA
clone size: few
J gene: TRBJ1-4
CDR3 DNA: TGTGCCAGCGGGTCAGGCCTTGCAACTAATGAAAAACTGTTTTTT
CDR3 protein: CASGSGLATNEKLFF

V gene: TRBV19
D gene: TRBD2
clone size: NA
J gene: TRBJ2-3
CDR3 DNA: TGTGCCAGTAGGGCGGGGGGGCTAGGAGATACGCAGTATTTT
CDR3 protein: CASRAGGLGDTQYF

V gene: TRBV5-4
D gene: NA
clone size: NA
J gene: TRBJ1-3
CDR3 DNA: TGTGCCAGCAGCTTGTGGCAGGGGAACACCATATATTTT
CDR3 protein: CASSLWQGNTIYF

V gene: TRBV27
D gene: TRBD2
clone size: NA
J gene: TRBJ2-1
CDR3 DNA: TGTGCCAGCAGTTTGCTGTCTAGCGGGAGGAGAGAGCAGTTCTTC
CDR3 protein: CASSLLSSGRREQFF

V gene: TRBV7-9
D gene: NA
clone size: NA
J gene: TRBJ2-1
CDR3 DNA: TGTGCCAGCAGCTTATGGGCCCCTCCTGACAATGAGCAGTTCTTC
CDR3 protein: CASSLWAPPDNEQFF

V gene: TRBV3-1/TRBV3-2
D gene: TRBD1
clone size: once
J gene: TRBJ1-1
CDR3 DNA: TGTGCCAGCAGCCAAGATTGGGGACAGGGCCAAGCTTTCTTT
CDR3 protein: CASSQDWGQGQAFF

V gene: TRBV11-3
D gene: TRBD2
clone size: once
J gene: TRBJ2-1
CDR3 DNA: TGTGCCACATCAGATGGGGCTAGCGGTAACAATGAGCAGTTCTTC
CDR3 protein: CATSDGASGNNEQFF

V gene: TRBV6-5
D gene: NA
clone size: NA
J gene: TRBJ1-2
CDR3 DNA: TGTGCCAGCAGCTCTGACAGCAGCATCTATGGCTACACCTTC
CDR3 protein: CASSSDSSIYGYTF

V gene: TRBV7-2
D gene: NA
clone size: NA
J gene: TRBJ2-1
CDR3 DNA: TGTGCCAGCAGCTTAGGGCCAGAGCAGTTCTTC
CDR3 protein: CASSLGPEQFF

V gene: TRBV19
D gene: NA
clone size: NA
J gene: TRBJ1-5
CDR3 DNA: TGTGCCAGTATGGACATAGCCAGCAATCAGCCCCAGCATTTT
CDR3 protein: CASMDIASNQPQHF

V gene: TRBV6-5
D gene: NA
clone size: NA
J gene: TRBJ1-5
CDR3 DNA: TGTGCCAGCAGTCAGGGGATGAGCAATCAGCCCCAGCATTTT
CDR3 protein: CASSQGMSNQPQHF